The sample holds a few counts of the clone carrying this T cell receptor (beta chain). Its antigen remains unidentified. The data were taken from a study of blood T cells in healthy people across ages. Whole-study context: Using template switching, researchers captured about one barcoded beta molecule for each two T cells.

This CDR3 region has 15 residues. Trimming cost V 4 bases and J 8 bases, with 20 bases left between them. CDR1 and CDR2 (germline): SGHTA, FQGNSA. A second PCR of 7 to 11 cycles used a sample-barcoded 5' primer and a J-beta primer mix. Each TCR beta cDNA got a 12-nucleotide random molecular identifier. TCRdb passed the 5' RACE reads through MiXCR, listing each CDR3 protein once. In the table there are over 1.5 million distinct CDR3 sequences, 49% of which are singletons. The study, taken as a whole, reports: Estimates of total diversity, which came from one million sequenced T cells, were considered to be underestimates.

This clonotype was sampled from a woman aged 35 to 49 in good health. The chain recombines TRBV7-2 with TRBJ1-2; D may be TRBD1 (5 bases). Sequencing used blood. The CDR3 coding sequence is TGTGCCAGCAGCTACACCCTGGGGGGTGGCGAGGGCTACACCTTC. Its translation: CASSYTLGGGEGYTF.